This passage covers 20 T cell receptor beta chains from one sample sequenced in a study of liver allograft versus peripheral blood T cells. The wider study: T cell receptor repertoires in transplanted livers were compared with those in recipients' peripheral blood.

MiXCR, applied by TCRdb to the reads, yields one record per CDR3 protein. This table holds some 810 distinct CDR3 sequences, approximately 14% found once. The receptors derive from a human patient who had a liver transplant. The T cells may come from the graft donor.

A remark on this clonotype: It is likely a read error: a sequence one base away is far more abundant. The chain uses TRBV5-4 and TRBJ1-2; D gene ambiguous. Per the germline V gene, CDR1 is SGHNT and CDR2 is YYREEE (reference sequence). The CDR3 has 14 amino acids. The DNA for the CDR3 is TGTGCCGGCAGCCCCGCCCCAGGAGACTATGGCTACACCTTC. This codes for CAGSPAPGDYGYTF.

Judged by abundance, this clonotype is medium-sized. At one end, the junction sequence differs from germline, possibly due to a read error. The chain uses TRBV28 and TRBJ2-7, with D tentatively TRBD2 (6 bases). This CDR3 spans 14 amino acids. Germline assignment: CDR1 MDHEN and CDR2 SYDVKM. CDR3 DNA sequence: TGTGCTAGCAGTTTATCGGCTGGGGGGAGTGAACAGTACTTC. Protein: CASSLSAGGSEQYF.

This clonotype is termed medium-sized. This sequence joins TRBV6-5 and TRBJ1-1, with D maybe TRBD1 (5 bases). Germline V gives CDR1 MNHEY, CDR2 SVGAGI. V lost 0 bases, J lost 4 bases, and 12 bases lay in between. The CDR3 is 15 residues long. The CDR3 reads CASSYSRRGGTEAFF. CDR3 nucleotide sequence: TGTGCCAGCAGTTACTCGCGGAGGGGAGGCACTGAAGCTTTCTTT.

The CDR3 loop reads CASSVGQSNTEAFF. As DNA, the CDR3 is TGTGCCAGCAGTGTGGGACAGAGTAACACTGAAGCTTTCTTT. The chain links TRBV12-3 or TRBV12-4 to TRBJ1-1; 7 bases are shared with TRBD1. V was clipped by 5 bases and J by 2 bases; unmatched bases: 5. CDR3 length: 14 amino acids.

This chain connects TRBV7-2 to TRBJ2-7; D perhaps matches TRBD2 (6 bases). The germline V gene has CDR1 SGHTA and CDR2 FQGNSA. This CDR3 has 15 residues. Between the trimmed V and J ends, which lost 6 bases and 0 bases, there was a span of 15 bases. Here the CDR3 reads CASSSQAGTSYEQYV. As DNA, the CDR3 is TGTGCCAGCAGTTCTCAAGCGGGTACCTCCTACGAGCAGTACGTC.

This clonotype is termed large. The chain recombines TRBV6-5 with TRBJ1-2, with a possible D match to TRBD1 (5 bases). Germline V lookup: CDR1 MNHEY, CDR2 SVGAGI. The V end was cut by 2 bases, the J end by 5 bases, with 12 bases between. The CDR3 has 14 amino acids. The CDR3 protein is CASSYSAGTYGYTF. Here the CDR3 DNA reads TGTGCCAGCAGTTACAGCGCCGGGACTTATGGCTACACCTTC.

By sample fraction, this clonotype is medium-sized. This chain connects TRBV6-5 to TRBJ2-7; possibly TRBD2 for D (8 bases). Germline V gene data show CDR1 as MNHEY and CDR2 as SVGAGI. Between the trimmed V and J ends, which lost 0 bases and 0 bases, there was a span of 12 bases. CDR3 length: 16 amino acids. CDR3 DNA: TGTGCCAGCAGTTACTCTAGCGGGGACAGCTCCTACGAGCAGTACTTC. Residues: CASSYSSGDSSYEQYF.

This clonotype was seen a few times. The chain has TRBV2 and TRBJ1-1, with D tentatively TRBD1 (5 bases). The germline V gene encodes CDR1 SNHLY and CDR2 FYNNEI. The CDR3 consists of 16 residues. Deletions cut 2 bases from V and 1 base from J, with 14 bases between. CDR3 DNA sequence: TGTGCCAGCAGTGAAAGGCCTAGTGGGACGAACACTGAAGCTTTCTTT. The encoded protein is CASSERPSGTNTEAFF.

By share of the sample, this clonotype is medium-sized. The CDR3 DNA follows: TGTGCCAGCAGCCCTAGCAGTAATCAGCCCCAGCATTTT. Translation gives CASSPSSNQPQHF. The chain uses TRBV7-2 and TRBJ1-5, with D unclear. The V end lost 5 bases, the J end lost 4 bases, and 9 bases lay between the germline ends. Germline-derived CDR1 and CDR2 are SGHTA and FQGNSA. This CDR3 region has 13 residues.

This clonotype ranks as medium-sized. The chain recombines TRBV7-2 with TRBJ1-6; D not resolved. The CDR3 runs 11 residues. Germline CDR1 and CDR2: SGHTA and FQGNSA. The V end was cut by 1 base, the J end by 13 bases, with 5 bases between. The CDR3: CASSLGRPLHF. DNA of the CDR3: TGTGCCAGCAGCTTAGGCCGCCCCCTCCACTTT.

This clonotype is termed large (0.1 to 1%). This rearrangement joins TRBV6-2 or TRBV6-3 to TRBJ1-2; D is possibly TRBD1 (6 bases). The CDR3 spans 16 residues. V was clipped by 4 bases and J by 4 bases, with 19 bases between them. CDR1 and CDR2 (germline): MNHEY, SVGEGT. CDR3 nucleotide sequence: TGTGCCAGCAGTTCACAGGGAGGTTTGAGTGGCTATGGCTACACCTTC. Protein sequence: CASSSQGGLSGYGYTF.

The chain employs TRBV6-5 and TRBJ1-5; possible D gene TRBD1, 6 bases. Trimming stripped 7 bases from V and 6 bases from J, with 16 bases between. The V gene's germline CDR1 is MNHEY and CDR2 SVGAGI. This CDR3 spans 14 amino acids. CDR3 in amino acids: CASTQGRGGQPQHF. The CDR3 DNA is TGTGCCAGCACCCAGGGCAGGGGCGGTCAGCCCCAGCATTTT.

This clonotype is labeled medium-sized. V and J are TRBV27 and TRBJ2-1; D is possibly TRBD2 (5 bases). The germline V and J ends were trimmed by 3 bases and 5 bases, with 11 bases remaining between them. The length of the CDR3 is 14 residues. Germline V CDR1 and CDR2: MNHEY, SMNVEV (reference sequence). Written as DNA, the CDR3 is TGTGCCAGCAGTTTGCTAGCAACTAACAATGAGCAGTTCTTC. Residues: CASSLLATNNEQFF.

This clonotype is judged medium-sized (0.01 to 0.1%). CDR3: CASRPRTGWYEQYV. The CDR3 nucleotides read TGTGCCAGTAGGCCCCGGACAGGGTGGTACGAGCAGTACGTC. The V gene is TRBV19, the J gene TRBJ2-7, with TRBD1 matching over 8 bases. Germline CDR1 and CDR2: LNHDA and SQIVND (reference sequence). The V and J ends lost 6 bases and 4 bases, in that order; junction bases with no gene match: 8. The CDR3 covers 14 residues.

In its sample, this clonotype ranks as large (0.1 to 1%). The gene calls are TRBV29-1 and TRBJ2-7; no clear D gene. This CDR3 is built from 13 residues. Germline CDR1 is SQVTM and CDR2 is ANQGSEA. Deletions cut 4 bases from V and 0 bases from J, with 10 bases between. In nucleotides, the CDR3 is TGCAGCGTTGGCCAGGCATCCTCCTACGAGCAGTACTTC. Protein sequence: CSVGQASSYEQYF.

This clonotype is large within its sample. The CDR3 bases are TGTGCCAGCAGTTACCCCGGGACTAGCGGAGGCCTTGGCGAGCAGTACGTC. Its translation: CASSYPGTSGGLGEQYV. This chain uses TRBV6-2 or TRBV6-3 with TRBJ2-7; 11 nucleotides match TRBD2. The germline CDR1 and CDR2 sequences are MNHEY and SVGEGT. J lost 6 bases, V lost 2 bases, and 12 bases had no gene match. This CDR3 has 17 residues.

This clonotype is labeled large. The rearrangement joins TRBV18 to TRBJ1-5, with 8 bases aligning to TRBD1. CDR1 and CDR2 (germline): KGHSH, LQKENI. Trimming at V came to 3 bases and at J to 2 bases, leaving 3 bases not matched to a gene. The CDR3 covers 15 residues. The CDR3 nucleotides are TGTGCCAGCTCACCTGACAGGGGAGGCAATCAGCCCCAGCATTTT. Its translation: CASSPDRGGNQPQHF.

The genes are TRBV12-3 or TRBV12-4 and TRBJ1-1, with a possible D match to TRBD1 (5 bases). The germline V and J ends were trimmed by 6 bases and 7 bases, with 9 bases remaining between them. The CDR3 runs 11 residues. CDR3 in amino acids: CASSSGIEAFF. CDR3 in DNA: TGTGCCAGCAGCTCAGGGATTGAAGCTTTCTTT.

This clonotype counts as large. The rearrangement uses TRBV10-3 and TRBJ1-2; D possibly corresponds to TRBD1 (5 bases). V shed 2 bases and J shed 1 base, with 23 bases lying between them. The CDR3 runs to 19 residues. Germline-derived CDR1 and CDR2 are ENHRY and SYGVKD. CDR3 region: CAISEPYGGGEVFNYGYTF. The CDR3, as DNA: TGTGCCATCAGTGAGCCCTACGGGGGAGGGGAGGTTTTTAACTATGGCTACACCTTC.

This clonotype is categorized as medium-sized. Here the CDR3 reads CASGPFRVDTQYF. The CDR3 DNA is TGTGCGTCCGGGCCCTTTAGGGTGGATACGCAGTATTTT. V and J are TRBV6-2 or TRBV6-3 and TRBJ2-3; D gene uncertain. Germline V gene lookup returns CDR1 MNHEY and CDR2 SVGEGT. The CDR3 totals 13 residues.